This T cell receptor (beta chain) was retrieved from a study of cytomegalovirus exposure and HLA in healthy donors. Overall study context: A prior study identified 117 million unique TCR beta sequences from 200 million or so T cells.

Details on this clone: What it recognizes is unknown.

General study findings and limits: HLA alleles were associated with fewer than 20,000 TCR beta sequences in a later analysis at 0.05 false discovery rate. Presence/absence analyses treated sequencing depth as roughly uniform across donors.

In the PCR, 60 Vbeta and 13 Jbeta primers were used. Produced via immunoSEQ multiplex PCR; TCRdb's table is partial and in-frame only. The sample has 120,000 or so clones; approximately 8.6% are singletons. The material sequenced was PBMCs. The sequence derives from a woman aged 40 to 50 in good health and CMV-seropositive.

CDR3 sequence: CASSLGGTGVAEQYF. The CDR3 DNA reads as TGCGCCAGCAGCTTGGGGGGGACAGGGGTTGCTGAGCAGTACTTC. The rearrangement uses TRBV5-1 and TRBJ2-5, with 10 bases that match TRBD1. J lost 11 bases, V lost 0 bases, and 10 bases had no gene match. Germline V gives CDR1 SGHRS, CDR2 YFSETQ. The CDR3 consists of 15 residues.